This T cell receptor beta chain was obtained from a study of T-cell memory formation after mild COVID-19. Germline CDR1 MNHNY, CDR2 SVGAGI (reference sequence). This CDR3 is 15 amino acids long. V shed 2 bases and J shed 5 bases, with 13 bases lying between them. TCRdb reprocessed the 5' RACE reads via MiXCR and lists one record per CDR3 protein. Here the sample spans about 180,000 distinct CDR3 sequences, approximately 16% being singletons. The sequenced sample consisted of PBMCs or a T cell subset sorted from them (not recorded which). The chain has TRBV6-6 and TRBJ2-1; perhaps TRBD2 as D (6 bases). The TCR originated in an adult woman who had mild COVID-19 (a few samples of this study predate the infection). Cell type and time point are not known. The CDR3 nucleotides read TGTGCCAGCAGTTACCCGGGAGTCGGTGACAATGAGCAGTTCTTC. Protein sequence: CASSYPGVGDNEQFF.